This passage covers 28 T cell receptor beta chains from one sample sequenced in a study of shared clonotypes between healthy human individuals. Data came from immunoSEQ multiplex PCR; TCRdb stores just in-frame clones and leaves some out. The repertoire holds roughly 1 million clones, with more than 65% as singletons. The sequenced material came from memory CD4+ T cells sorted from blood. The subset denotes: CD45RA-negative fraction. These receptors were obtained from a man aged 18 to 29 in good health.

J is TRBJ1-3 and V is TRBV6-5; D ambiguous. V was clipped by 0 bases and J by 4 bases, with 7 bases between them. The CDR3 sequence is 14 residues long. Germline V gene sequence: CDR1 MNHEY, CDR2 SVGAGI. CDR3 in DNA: TGTGCCAGCAGTTACTCGAGGGAGGGAAACACCATATATTTT. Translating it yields CASSYSREGNTIYF.

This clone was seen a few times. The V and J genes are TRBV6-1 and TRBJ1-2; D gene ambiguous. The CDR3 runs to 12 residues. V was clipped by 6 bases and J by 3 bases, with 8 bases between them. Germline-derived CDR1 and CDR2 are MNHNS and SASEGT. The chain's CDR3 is CASRMYDYGYTF. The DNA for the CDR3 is TGTGCCAGCAGAATGTACGACTATGGCTACACCTTC.

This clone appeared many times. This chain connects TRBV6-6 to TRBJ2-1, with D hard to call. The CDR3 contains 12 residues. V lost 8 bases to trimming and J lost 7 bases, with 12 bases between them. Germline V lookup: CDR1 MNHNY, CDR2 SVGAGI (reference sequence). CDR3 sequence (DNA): TGTGCCAGCGAGATTGATGCGAATGAGCAGTTCTTC. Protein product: CASEIDANEQFF.

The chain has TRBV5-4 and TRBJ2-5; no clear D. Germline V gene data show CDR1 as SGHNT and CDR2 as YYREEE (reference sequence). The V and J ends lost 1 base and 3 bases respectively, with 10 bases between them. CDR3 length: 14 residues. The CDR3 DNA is TGTGCCAGCAGCTTGTCGGCCACCGAAGAGACCCAGTACTTC. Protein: CASSLSATEETQYF.

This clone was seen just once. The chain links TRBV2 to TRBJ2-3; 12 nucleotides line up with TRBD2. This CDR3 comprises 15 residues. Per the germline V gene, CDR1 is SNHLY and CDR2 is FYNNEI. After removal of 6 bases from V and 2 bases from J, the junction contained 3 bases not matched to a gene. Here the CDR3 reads CASSRTSGATDTQYF. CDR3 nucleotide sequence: TGTGCCAGCAGCCGGACTAGCGGGGCCACAGATACGCAGTATTTT.

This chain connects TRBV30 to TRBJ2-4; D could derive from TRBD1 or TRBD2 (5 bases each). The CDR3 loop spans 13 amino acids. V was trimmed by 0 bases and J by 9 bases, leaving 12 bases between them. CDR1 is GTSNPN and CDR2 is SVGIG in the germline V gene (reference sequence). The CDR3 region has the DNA TGTGCCTGGAGTGTAGAGGGGCGAGGCATTCAGTACTTC. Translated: CAWSVEGRGIQYF.

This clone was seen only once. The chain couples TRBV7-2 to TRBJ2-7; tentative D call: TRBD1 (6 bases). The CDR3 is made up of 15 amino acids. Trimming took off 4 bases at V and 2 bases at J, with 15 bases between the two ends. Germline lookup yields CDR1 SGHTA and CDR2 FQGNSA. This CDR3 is CASSSPGVGTYEQYF. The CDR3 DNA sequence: TGTGCCAGCAGCTCTCCAGGGGTCGGGACCTACGAGCAGTACTTC.

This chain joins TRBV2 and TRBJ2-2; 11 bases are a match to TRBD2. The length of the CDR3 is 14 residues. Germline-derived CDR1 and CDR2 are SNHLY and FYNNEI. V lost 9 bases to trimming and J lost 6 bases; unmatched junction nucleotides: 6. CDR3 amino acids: CASSGGAFAGELFF. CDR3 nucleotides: TGTGCCAGTAGCGGGGGGGCTTTCGCCGGGGAGCTGTTTTTT.

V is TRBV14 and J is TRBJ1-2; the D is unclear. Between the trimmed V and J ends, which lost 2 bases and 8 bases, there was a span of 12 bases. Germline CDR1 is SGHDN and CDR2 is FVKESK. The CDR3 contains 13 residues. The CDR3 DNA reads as TGTGCCAGCAGCCAATCCTGGGCAGCGGGCTACACCTTC. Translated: CASSQSWAAGYTF.

This CDR3 is CASSPRDRGYNEQFF. DNA of the CDR3: TGTGCCAGCAGCCCCCGGGACAGGGGTTACAATGAGCAGTTCTTC. The V and J genes are TRBV2 and TRBJ2-1, with 10 bases lining up with TRBD1. Germline trimming cut 6 bases from V and 4 bases from J; bases unmatched to any gene: 6. This CDR3 is built from 15 residues. From germline, CDR1 is SNHLY and CDR2 FYNNEI. Based on the CDR3 plus reference TRBV2 and TRBJ2-1, the full variable domain is EPEVTQTPSHQVTQMGQEVILRCVPISNHLYFYWYRQILGQKVEFLVSFYNNEISEKSEIFDDQFSVERPDGSNFTLKIRSTKLEDSAMYFCASSPRDRGYNEQFFGPGTRLTVL.

The CDR3 sequence: CASSVGGQRNTEAFF. CDR3 nucleotide sequence: TGTGCCAGCAGCGTAGGTGGACAGAGGAACACTGAAGCTTTCTTT. The J gene is TRBJ1-1, the V gene TRBV9, with a weak D call TRBD1 (6 bases). V was shortened by 0 bases and J by 1 base, with 10 bases between the two germline ends. The germline V gene encodes CDR1 SGDLS and CDR2 YYNGEE. The CDR3 spans 15 residues.

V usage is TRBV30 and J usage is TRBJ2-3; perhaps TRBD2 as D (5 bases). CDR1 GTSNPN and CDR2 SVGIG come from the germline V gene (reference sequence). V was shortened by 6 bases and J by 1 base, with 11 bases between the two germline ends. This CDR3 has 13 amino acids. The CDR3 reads CACPARGTDTQYF. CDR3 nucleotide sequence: TGTGCCTGCCCTGCGAGGGGCACAGATACGCAGTATTTT.

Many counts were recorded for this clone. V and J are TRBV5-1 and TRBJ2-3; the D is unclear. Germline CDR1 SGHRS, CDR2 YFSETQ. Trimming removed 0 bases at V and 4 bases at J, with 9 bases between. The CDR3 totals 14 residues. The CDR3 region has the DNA TGCGCCAGCAGCTTGGGAGCTAGTCCAGATACGCAGTATTTT. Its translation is CASSLGASPDTQYF.

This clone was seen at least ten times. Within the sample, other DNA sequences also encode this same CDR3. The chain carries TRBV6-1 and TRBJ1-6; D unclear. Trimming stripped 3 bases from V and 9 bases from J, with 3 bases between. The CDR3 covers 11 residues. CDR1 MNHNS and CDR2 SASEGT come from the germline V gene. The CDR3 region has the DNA TGTGCCAGCAGTGACGGTTCACCCCTCCACTTT. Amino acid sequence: CASSDGSPLHF.

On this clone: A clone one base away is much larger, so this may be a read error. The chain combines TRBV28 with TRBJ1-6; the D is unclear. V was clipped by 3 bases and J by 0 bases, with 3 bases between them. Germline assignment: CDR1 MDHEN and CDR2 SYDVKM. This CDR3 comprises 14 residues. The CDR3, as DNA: TGTGCCAGCAGTTTCAGCTCCTATAATTCACCCCTCCACTTT. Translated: CASSFSSYNSPLHF.

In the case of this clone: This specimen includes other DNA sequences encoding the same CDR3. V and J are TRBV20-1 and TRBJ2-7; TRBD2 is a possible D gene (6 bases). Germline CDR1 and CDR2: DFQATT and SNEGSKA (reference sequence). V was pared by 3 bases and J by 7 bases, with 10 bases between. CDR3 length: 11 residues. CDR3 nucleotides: TGCAGTGCTAGCGGAGGAGGGGAGCAGTACTTC. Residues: CSASGGGEQYF.

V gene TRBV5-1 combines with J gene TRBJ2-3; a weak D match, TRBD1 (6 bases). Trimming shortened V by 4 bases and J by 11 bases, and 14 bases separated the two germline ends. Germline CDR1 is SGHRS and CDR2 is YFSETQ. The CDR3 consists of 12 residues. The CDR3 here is CASSKQGNEQYF. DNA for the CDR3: TGCGCCAGCAGCAAACAGGGCAATGAGCAGTATTTT.

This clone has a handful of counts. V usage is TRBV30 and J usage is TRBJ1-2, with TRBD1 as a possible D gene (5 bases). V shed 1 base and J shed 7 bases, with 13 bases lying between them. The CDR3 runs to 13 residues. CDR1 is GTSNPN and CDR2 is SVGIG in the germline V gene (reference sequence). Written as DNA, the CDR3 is TGTGCCTGGAGTGAAGGAGGGACGGGTGGCTACACCTTC. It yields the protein CAWSEGGTGGYTF. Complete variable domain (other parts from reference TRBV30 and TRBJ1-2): SQTIHQWPATLVQPVGSPLSLECTVEGTSNPNLYWYRQAAGRGLQLLFYSVGIGQISSEVPQNLSASRPQDRQFILSSKKLLLSDSGFYLCAWSEGGTGGYTFGSGTRLTVV.

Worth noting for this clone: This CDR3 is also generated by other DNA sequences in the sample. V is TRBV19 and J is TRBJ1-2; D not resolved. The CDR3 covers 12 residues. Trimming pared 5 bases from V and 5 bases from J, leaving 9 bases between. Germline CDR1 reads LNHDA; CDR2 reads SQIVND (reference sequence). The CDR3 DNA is TGTGCCAGTAGTTCGCGGGGTTATGGCTACACCTTC. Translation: CASSSRGYGYTF. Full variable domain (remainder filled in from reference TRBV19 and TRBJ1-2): DGGITQSPKYLFRKEGQNVTLSCEQNLNHDAMYWYRQDPGQGLRLIYYSQIVNDFQKGDIAEGYSVSREKKESFPLTVTSAQKNPTAFYLCASSSRGYGYTFGSGTRLTVV.

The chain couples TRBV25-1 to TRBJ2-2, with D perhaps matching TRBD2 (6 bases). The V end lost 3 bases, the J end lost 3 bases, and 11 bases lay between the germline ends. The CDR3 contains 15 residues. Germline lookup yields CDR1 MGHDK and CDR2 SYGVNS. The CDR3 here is CASSESGGDTGELFF. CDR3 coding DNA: TGTGCCAGCAGTGAGAGCGGAGGGGACACCGGGGAGCTGTTTTTT.

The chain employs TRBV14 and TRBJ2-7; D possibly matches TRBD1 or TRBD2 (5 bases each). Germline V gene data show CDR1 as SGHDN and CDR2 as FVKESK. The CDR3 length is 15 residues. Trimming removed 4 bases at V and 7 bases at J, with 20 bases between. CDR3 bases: TGTGCCAGCAGCCCCCCCGGGACGATAGGGTGGGAGCAGTACTTC. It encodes CASSPPGTIGWEQYF. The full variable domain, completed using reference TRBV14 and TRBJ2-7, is EAGVTQFPSHSVIEKGQTVTLRCDPISGHDNLYWYRRVMGKEIKFLLHFVKESKQDESGMPNNRFLAERTGGTYSTLKVQPAELEDSGVYFCASSPPGTIGWEQYFGPGTRLTVT.

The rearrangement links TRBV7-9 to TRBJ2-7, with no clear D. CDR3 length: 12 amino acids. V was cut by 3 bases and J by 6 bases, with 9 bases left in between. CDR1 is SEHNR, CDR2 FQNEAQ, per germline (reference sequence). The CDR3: CASSFRSSEQYF. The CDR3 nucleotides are TGTGCCAGCAGCTTCCGGAGCAGCGAGCAGTACTTC.

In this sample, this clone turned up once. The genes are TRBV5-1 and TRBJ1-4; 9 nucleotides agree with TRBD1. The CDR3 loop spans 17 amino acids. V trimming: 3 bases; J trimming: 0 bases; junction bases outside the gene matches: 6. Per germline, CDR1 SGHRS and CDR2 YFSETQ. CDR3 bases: TGCGCCAGCAGCTCGGGACAGGGAGGTGCAACTAATGAAAAACTGTTTTTT. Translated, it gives CASSSGQGGATNEKLFF.

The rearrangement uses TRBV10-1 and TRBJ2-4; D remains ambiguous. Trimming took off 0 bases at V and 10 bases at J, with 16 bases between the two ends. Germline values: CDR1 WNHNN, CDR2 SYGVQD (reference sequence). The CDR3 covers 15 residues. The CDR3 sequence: CASSESKGGPSIQYF. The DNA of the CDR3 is TGCGCCAGCAGTGAGTCGAAGGGCGGCCCTTCTATTCAGTACTTC.

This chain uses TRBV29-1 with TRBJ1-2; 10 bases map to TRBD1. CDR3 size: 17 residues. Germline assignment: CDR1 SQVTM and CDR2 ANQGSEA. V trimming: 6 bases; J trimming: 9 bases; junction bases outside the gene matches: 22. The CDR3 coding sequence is TGCAGCGTGGGACCGGGACAGGGGATTTCAAGGGAAAGGAGCTACACCTTC. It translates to CSVGPGQGISRERSYTF.

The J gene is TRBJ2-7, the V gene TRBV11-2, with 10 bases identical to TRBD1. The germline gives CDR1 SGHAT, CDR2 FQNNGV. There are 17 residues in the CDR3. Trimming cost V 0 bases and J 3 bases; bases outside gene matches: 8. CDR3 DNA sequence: TGTGCCAGCAGCTTAGACGACAGGGGGCTAGGAGGCTACGAGCAGTACTTC. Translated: CASSLDDRGLGGYEQYF. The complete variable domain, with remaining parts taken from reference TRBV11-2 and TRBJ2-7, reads EAGVAQSPRYKIIEKRQSVAFWCNPISGHATLYWYQQILGQGPKLLIQFQNNGVVDDSQLPKDRFSAERLKGVDSTLKIQPAKLEDSAVYLCASSLDDRGLGGYEQYFGPGTRLTVT.

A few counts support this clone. CDR3 loop: CASSLEWSYNEQFF. The CDR3 nucleotides read TGCGCCAGCAGCTTGGAATGGAGCTACAATGAGCAGTTCTTC. This chain connects TRBV5-1 to TRBJ2-1; no clear D. CDR3 length: 14 residues. Looked up from germline, CDR1 is SGHRS and CDR2 is YFSETQ. The V gene lost 0 bases and the J gene lost 3 bases, with 7 bases spanning the gap. Full variable domain (outside the CDR3, taken from reference TRBV5-1 and TRBJ2-1): KAGVTQTPRYLIKTRGQQVTLSCSPISGHRSVSWYQQTPGQGLQFLFEYFSETQRNKGNFPGRFSGRQFSNSRSEMNVSTLELGDSALYLCASSLEWSYNEQFFGPGTRLTVL.

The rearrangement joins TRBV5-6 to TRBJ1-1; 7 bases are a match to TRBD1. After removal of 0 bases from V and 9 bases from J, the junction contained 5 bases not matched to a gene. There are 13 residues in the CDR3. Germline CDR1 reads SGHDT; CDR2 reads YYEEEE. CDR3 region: CASSLGVQGKAFF. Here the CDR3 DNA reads TGTGCCAGCAGCTTGGGGGTACAGGGGAAAGCTTTCTTT.